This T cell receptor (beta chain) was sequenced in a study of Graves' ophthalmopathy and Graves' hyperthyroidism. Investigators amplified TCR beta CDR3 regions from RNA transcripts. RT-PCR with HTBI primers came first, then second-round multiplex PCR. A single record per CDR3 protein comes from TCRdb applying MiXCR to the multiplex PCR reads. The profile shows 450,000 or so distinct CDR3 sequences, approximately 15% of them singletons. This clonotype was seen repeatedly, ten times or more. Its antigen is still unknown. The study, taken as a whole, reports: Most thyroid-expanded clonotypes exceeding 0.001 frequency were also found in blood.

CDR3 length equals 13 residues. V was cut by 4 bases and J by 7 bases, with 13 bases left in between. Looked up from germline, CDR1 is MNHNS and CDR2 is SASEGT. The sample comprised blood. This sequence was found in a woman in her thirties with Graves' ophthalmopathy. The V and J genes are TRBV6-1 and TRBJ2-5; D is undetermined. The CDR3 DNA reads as TGTGCCAGCAGTGGGGCCTCAAGGGCGACCCAGTACTTC. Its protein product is CASSGASRATQYF.